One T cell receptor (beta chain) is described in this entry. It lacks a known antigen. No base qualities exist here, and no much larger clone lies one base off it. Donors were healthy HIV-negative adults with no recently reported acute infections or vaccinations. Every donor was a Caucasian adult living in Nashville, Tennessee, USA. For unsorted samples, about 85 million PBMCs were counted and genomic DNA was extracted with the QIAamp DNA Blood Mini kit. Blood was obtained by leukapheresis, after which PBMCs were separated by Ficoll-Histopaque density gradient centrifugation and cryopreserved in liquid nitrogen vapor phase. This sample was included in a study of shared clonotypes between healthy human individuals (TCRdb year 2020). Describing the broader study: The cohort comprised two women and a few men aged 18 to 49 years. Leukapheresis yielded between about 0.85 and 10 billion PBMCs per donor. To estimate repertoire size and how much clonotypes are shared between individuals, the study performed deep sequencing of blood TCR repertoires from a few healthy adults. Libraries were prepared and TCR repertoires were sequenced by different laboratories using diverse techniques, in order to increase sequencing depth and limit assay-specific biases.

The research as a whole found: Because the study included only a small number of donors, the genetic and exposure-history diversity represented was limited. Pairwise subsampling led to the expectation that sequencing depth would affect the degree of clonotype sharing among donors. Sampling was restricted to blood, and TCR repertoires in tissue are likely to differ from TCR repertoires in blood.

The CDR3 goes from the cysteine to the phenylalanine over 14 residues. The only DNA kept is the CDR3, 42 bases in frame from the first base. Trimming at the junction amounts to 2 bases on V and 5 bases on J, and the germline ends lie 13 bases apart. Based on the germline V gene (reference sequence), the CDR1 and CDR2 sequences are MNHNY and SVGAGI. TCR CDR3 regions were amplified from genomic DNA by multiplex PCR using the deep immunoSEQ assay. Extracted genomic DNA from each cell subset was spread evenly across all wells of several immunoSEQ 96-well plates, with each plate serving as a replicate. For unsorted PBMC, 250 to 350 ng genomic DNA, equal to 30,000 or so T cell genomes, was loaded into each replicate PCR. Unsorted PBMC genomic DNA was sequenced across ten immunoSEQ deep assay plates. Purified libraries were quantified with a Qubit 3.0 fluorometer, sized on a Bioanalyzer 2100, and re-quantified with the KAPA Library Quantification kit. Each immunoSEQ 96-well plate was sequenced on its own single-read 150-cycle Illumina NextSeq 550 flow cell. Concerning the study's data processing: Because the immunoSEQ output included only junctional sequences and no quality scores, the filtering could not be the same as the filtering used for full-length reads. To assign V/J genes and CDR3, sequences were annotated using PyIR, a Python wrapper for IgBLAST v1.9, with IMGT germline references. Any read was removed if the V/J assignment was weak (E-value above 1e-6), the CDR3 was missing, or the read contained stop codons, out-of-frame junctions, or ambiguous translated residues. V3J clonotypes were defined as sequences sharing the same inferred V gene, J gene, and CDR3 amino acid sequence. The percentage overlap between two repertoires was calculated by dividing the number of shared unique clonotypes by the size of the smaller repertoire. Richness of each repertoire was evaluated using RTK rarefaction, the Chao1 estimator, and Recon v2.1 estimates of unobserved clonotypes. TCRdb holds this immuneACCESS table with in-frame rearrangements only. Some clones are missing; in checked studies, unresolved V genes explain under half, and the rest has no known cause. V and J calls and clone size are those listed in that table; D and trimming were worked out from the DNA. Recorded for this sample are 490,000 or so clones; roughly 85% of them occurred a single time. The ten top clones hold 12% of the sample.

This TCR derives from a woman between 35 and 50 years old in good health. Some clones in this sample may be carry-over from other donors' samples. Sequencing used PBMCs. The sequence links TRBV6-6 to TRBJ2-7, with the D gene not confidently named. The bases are TGTGCCAGCAGTTACGAGGACCCCCCCCACGAGCAGTACTTC. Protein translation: CASSYEDPPHEQYF.